The present entry profiles one TCR beta chain with its context. This record comes from a study of blood T cell repertoires in COVID-19. As for the study in general: Samples taken during acute and convalescent COVID-19 were collected in the United States, Italy and Spain. Sample material is recorded as cDNA or gDNA derived from T cells, B-cell-depleted T cells, or PBMCs.

As processed by the authors: Counts of nucleated cells, estimated from reference gene primer amplification, were obtained. Libraries were prepared by immunoSEQ multiplex PCR; TCRdb keeps only in-frame clonotypes and omits some of them. From that table come the V and J calls and clone size; the DNA was used to work out D and trimming. The data hold some 58,000 clones, with over 70% observed a single time. The CDR3 is 17 residues long. Germline values: CDR1 MDHEN, CDR2 SYDVKM. V was trimmed by 4 bases and J by 8 bases, leaving 23 bases between them. This sequence joins TRBV28 and TRBJ2-2; weak D call: TRBD2 (5 bases). The sequence came from a human donor in a cohort sampled during active COVID-19. The sequenced sample consisted of peripheral blood. The DNA of the CDR3 is TGTGCCAGCAGTTCTCTCCAGCCGGACTCCCGAGGAGGGGAGCTGTTTTTT. Protein sequence: CASSSLQPDSRGGELFF.